This T cell receptor beta chain was documented in a study of blood T cell repertoires in COVID-19. Turning to the study itself: From T cells, B-cell-depleted T cells, or PBMCs came the material, which was cDNA or gDNA.

Patients from Seattle were sampled longitudinally, starting during active infection. Authors' data handling: Estimation of nucleated cell counts relied on the amplification of reference gene primers. The table came from immunoSEQ multiplex PCR; TCRdb's copy has only in-frame clones and leaves some out. That table furnishes V, J and clone size, whereas the DNA furnished D and trimming. Here the sample spans about 68,000 clones, roughly 90% being singletons. V dropped 0 bases and J dropped 10; count of bases not matched to a gene: 7. Germline-derived CDR1 and CDR2 are MNHEY and SVGEGT. The CDR3 runs 15 residues.

The chain employs TRBV6-2 or TRBV6-3 and TRBJ2-3; 10 bases are shared with TRBD2. Sequencing was performed on peripheral blood. The sequence derives from a man in his forties with COVID-19, enrolled during active disease. The chain's CDR3 is CASSYSTSGGDAQYF. CDR3 in DNA: TGTGCCAGCAGTTACTCGACCAGCGGGGGGGACGCGCAGTATTTT.